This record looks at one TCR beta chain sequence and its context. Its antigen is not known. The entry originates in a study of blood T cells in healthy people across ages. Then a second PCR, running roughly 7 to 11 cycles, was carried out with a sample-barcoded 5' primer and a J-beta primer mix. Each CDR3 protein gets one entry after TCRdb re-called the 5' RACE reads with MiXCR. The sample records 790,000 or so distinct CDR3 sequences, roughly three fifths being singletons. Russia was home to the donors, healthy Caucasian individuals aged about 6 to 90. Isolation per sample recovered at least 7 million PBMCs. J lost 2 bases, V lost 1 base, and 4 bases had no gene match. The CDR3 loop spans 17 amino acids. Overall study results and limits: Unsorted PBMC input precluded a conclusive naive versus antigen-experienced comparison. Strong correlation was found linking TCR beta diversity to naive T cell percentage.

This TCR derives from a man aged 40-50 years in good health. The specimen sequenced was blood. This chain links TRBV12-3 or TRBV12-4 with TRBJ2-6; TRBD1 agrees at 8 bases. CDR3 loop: CASSLGTGLAGANVLTF. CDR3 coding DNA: TGTGCCAGCAGTTTAGGGACAGGGCTAGCTGGGGCCAACGTCCTGACTTTC.